Given below is one TCR beta chain in context. The antigen is unknown. Unique molecular identifiers were used to barcode this TCRbeta library. Each CDR3 protein is one row after TCRdb ran MiXCR on the PCR reads. The sample carries tens of thousands of distinct CDR3 sequences, 35% to 55% recorded once. The sample originates from a study of T-cell reconstitution after alpha-beta-depleted transplantation in children. Points from the study as a whole: Recipient T cells and thymic progenitors that survived gave rise to the high TCRbeta diversity observed at day 60 in some patients. Newly generated T cells supplied most T-cell counts and diversity one year post-transplant. Expanded graft clones numbering several hundred reportedly gave rise to alpha-beta T cells about two months after transplant.

The length of the CDR3 is 13 residues. Trimming removed 3 bases at V and 3 bases at J, with 12 bases between. Germline CDR1 DFQATT, CDR2 SNEGSKA (reference sequence). The V call is TRBV20-1, the J call TRBJ2-7, with D maybe TRBD2 (5 bases). The specimen comprised PBMCs, mostly from graft donor cells, sampled 360 days after TCRalphabeta/CD19-depleted stem cell transplant. This TCR was sampled from a male patient younger than 18 who had a stem cell transplant for acute lymphoblastic leukemia, so the T cells may come from the graft donor. The CDR3 here is CSASLASFYEQYF. The CDR3 nucleotides are TGCAGTGCTAGTCTAGCCTCCTTCTACGAGCAGTACTTC.